Below, 22 T cell receptor beta chains from the same sample are listed, as sequenced in a study of PD-L1 blockade in urothelial cancer. The time point: pretreatment peripheral blood. The table came from immunoSEQ multiplex PCR; TCRdb's copy has only in-frame clones and leaves some out. The sample consists of tens of thousands of clones, about four fifths of them appearing once. Material: PBMCs, obtained around atezolizumab (anti-PD-L1) treatment. These receptor sequences come from a woman aged 65 to 85 with urothelial cancer.

In its sample, this clone was seen a few times. The chain combines TRBV11-2 with TRBJ2-1; the match to TRBD2 covers 9 bases. The CDR3 consists of 13 residues. Germline CDR1 is SGHAT and CDR2 is FQNNGV. With V trimmed by 6 bases and J by 14 bases, 11 bases remained unmatched. The CDR3 DNA sequence: TGTGCCAGCAGGTCGCTAGCGGGGCCGAGTAAGTTCTTC. Its protein is CASRSLAGPSKFF.

This clone occurred once. The CDR3 bases are TGCGCCAGCAGCAACCCGACAGGGTTTGATGGCTACACCTTC. This sequence encodes CASSNPTGFDGYTF. V is TRBV5-1 and J is TRBJ1-2, with 7 bases fitting TRBD1. Germline values: CDR1 SGHRS, CDR2 YFSETQ. This CDR3 contains 14 residues. J was trimmed by 6 bases and V by 4 bases; bases with no gene match: 9.

The J gene is TRBJ2-1, the V gene TRBV28; 15 bases fit TRBD2. The CDR3 length is 17 residues. Germline CDR1 MDHEN, CDR2 SYDVKM. The trim removed 5 bases at V and 8 bases at J, leaving 10 bases unmatched. CDR3 amino acids: CASSPYGLAGGKHEQFF. The CDR3 DNA sequence: TGTGCCAGCAGTCCCTACGGACTAGCGGGAGGGAAGCATGAGCAGTTCTTC.

The chain recombines TRBV18 with TRBJ1-5; perhaps TRBD1 as D (6 bases). Germline V gene lookup returns CDR1 KGHSH and CDR2 LQKENI. The V end was cut by 0 bases, the J end by 6 bases, with 15 bases between. The CDR3 spans 16 residues. The CDR3 protein is CASSPPGTGQGQPQHF. The CDR3, as DNA: TGTGCCAGCTCACCACCGGGCACAGGGCAGGGTCAGCCCCAGCATTTT. The full variable domain, its missing parts supplied by reference TRBV18 and TRBJ1-5, is NAGVMQNPRHLVRRRGQEARLRCSPMKGHSHVYWYRQLPEEGLKFMVYLQKENIIDESGMPKERFSAEFPKEGPSILRIQQVVRGDSAAYFCASSPPGTGQGQPQHFGDGTRLSIL.

The V call is TRBV4-1, the J call TRBJ2-7; no clear D. The V gene's germline CDR1 is MGHRA and CDR2 YSYEKL. The CDR3 runs 14 residues. Trimming removed 1 base from V and 3 bases from J, with 10 bases in between. The CDR3 coding sequence is TGCGCCAGCAGCCAAGTTCTGCAGGTCTACGAGCAGTACTTC. Its translation is CASSQVLQVYEQYF.

The rearrangement uses TRBV23-1 and TRBJ1-2; D perhaps matches TRBD1 (5 bases). TRBV23-1 is an ORF; its function is uncertain. The germline V and J ends were trimmed by 1 base and 4 bases, with 10 bases remaining between them. CDR3 length: 14 amino acids. This chain's CDR3 is CASSQWGRSYGYTF. CDR3 nucleotide sequence: TGCGCCAGCAGTCAATGGGGCCGATCCTATGGCTACACCTTC.

In its sample, this clone was seen once. This chain links TRBV5-1 with TRBJ2-2; 9 bases align to TRBD2. Per germline, CDR1 SGHRS and CDR2 YFSETQ. The V segment lost 4 bases and the J segment 4 bases; nucleotides outside the gene matches: 5. The CDR3 covers 15 residues. The CDR3 region has the DNA TGCGCCAGCAGCGGCGGGGGGGCAGGCACCGGGGAGCTGTTTTTT. It specifies CASSGGGAGTGELFF.

The chain is built from TRBV5-4 and TRBJ1-1, with D possibly TRBD1 on 6 matching bases. V lost 0 bases, J lost 3 bases, and 9 bases lay in between. Looked up from germline, CDR1 is SGHNT and CDR2 is YYREEE (reference sequence). The CDR3 is 14 residues long. CDR3 DNA: TGTGCCAGCAGCTTGGGGACAGAATACACTGAAGCTTTCTTT. Protein sequence: CASSLGTEYTEAFF.

The rearrangement uses TRBV2 and TRBJ1-2, with no clear D. Trimming removed 7 bases at V and 5 bases at J, with 20 bases between. This CDR3 region has 15 residues. The germline V gene has CDR1 SNHLY and CDR2 FYNNEI. The DNA of the CDR3 is TGTGCCAGCACCACTGACCGAGGGAGATCATATGGCTACACCTTC. Translated, it gives CASTTDRGRSYGYTF.

The V call is TRBV5-1, the J call TRBJ2-1, with D possibly matching TRBD1 (7 bases). The germline V gene has CDR1 SGHRS and CDR2 YFSETQ. V was shortened by 2 bases and J by 4 bases, with 13 bases between the two germline ends. The CDR3 is made up of 15 amino acids. The CDR3 sequence is CASSFGGGPYNEQFF. For the CDR3, the DNA is TGCGCCAGCAGCTTTGGAGGGGGCCCATACAATGAGCAGTTCTTC.

V is TRBV28 and J is TRBJ1-2, with D uncertain. CDR1 is MDHEN and CDR2 is SYDVKM in the germline V gene. This CDR3 is built from 15 residues. V was pared by 5 bases and J by 2 bases, with 15 bases between. The CDR3 protein is CASSLWEDLNYGYTF. DNA of the CDR3: TGTGCCAGCAGTCTTTGGGAGGACTTAAACTATGGCTACACCTTC.

This clone has only a few counts. The chain employs TRBV15 and TRBJ2-6, with unresolved D. The CDR3 covers 15 residues. CDR1 is LNHNV and CDR2 is YYDKDF in the germline V gene (reference sequence). Trimming cost V 2 bases and J 0 bases, with 5 bases left between them. The CDR3, as DNA: TGTGCCACCAGCAGAAGTAGCTCTGGGGCCAACGTCCTGACTTTC. Translating it yields CATSRSSSGANVLTF. The full variable domain, its missing parts supplied by reference TRBV15 and TRBJ2-6, is DAMVIQNPRYQVTQFGKPVTLSCSQTLNHNVMYWYQQKSSQAPKLLFHYYDKDFNNEADTPDNFQSRRPNTSFCFLDIRSPGLGDTAMYLCATSRSSSGANVLTFGAGSRLTVL.

The V gene is TRBV7-6, the J gene TRBJ2-1; D not certain. Germline CDR1 is SGHVS and CDR2 is FNYEAQ. V dropped 1 base and J dropped 7 bases, with 14 bases sitting between them. The CDR3 is made up of 15 amino acids. The CDR3 sequence: CASSLDLGRKNEQFF. CDR3 nucleotide sequence: TGTGCCAGCAGCTTAGATCTGGGCCGAAAAAATGAGCAGTTCTTC.

The genes are TRBV6-4 and TRBJ2-1, with 8 bases that match TRBD2. The CDR3 runs to 15 residues. The V gene end was trimmed by 8 bases and the J gene end by 2 bases; junction bases not matched to a gene: 8. Germline CDR1 MRHNA, CDR2 SNTAGT. The CDR3 reads CASGPAGATYNEQFF. DNA of the CDR3: TGTGCCAGCGGCCCAGCGGGAGCGACCTACAATGAGCAGTTCTTC.

V and J are TRBV19 and TRBJ2-5, with D possibly being TRBD1 (8 bases). The CDR3 is 16 residues long. Germline CDR1 reads LNHDA; CDR2 reads SQIVND (reference sequence). The germline V and J ends were trimmed by 7 bases and 4 bases, with 22 bases remaining between them. The CDR3 sequence: CASIGTGLGEGETQYF. The CDR3 nucleotides are TGTGCCAGTATCGGGACAGGTTTGGGGGAGGGAGAGACCCAGTACTTC.

The chain combines TRBV6-6 with TRBJ2-1; 9 bases line up with TRBD2. CDR3 size: 15 residues. Germline CDR1 MNHNY, CDR2 SVGAGI (reference sequence). The J segment lost 8 bases and the V segment lost 6 bases, leaving 11 bases of the junction unmatched. DNA for the CDR3: TGTGCCAGCAGATTAACTAGCGGGCTTAGCGATGAGCAGTTCTTC. Amino acids: CASRLTSGLSDEQFF.

The V call is TRBV7-8, the J call TRBJ2-2; 11 positions match TRBD1. This CDR3 has 17 amino acids. In germline, CDR1 is SGHVS, CDR2 FQNEAQ. J lost 6 bases, V lost 2 bases, and 8 bases had no gene match. CDR3 sequence: CASSLTGQGALAGELFF. CDR3 sequence (DNA): TGTGCCAGCAGCTTAACAGGACAGGGGGCCCTCGCCGGGGAGCTGTTTTTT. The variable domain in full, with the rest retrieved from reference TRBV7-8 and TRBJ2-2, is GAGVSQSPRYKVAKRGQDVALRCDPISGHVSLFWYQQALGQGPEFLTYFQNEAQLDKSGLPSDRFFAERPEGSVSTLKIQRTQQEDSAVYLCASSLTGQGALAGELFFGEGSRLTVL.

V usage is TRBV6-1 and J usage is TRBJ2-3, with 8 bases that match TRBD2. The length of the CDR3 is 15 residues. Trimming cost V 0 bases and J 5 bases; bases outside gene matches: 4. Germline CDR1 MNHNS, CDR2 SASEGT. CDR3 sequence (DNA): TGTGCCAGCAGTGAAGCGAGCGGGAGTATAGATACGCAGTATTTT. This encodes CASSEASGSIDTQYF.

This rearrangement joins TRBV28 to TRBJ2-7, with 8 bases aligning to TRBD1. The CDR3 runs to 16 residues. The ends lost 5 bases at V and 3 bases at J; junction bases unmatched: 12. Germline-derived CDR1 and CDR2 are MDHEN and SYDVKM. The CDR3 sequence: CASSLIPKGQVYEQYF. For the CDR3, the DNA is TGTGCCAGCAGTCTTATCCCGAAGGGACAGGTCTACGAGCAGTACTTC.

The chain joins TRBV2 to TRBJ2-1; TRBD2 matches at 8 bases. CDR3 size: 15 residues. Germline V gene lookup returns CDR1 SNHLY and CDR2 FYNNEI. The ends lost 7 bases at V and 1 base at J; junction bases unmatched: 6. The CDR3 DNA reads as TGTGCCAGCATTGGGACTAGTAGTTCCTACAATGAGCAGTTCTTC. This encodes CASIGTSSSYNEQFF.

Concerning this clone: This sample includes further DNA sequences coding for the same CDR3. The rearrangement links TRBV30 to TRBJ1-5, with D perhaps TRBD1 (6 bases). Germline loops: CDR1 GTSNPN, CDR2 SVGIG (reference sequence). This CDR3 is built from 13 residues. The ends were cut back, 0 bases at V and 5 bases at J, with 8 bases in the middle. The CDR3 region is CAWSVQGDQPQHF. CDR3 DNA: TGTGCCTGGAGTGTACAGGGTGATCAGCCCCAGCATTTT.

The V and J genes are TRBV9 and TRBJ2-2; 7 positions match TRBD2. The germline V gene has CDR1 SGDLS and CDR2 YYNGEE. The CDR3 length is 15 residues. The junction had 9 bases not matched to a gene; V was cut back by 5 bases and J by 5 bases. CDR3 loop: CASSGRGSGTGELFF. The CDR3 DNA reads TGTGCCAGCAGTGGGCGGGGGAGCGGGACCGGGGAGCTGTTTTTT.